The rows below give T cell receptor beta chains drawn from one sample of a study of cytomegalovirus exposure and HLA in healthy donors. TCRdb's copy holds only in-frame clones and misses some; the assay was immunoSEQ multiplex PCR. The table has 200,000 to 250,000 clones, 70% to 90% seen once. The sample comprised PBMCs. The origin of the receptors is a girl aged 2-15 years in good health and CMV-seronegative. Each CDR3 is given with its conserved first and last residue. A D gene is named only where the DNA matches it firmly. A clone size is listed for some rows: how often the clone was seen (once, few, many), or a class if it is expanded.

TRBD2	TRBV5-6	TRBJ2-3	few	TGTGCCAGCAGCAGGCTAGCGGAGCAGTATTTT	CASSRLAEQYF
.	TRBV27	TRBJ2-1	once	TGTGCCAGCAGACTACTTGGGGAGGTTGAGCAGTTCTTC	CASRLLGEVEQFF
.	TRBV11-1	TRBJ1-1	.	TGTGCCAGCAGCTTAGTCCGGGGGGACACTGAAGCTTTCTTT	CASSLVRGDTEAFF
.	TRBV4-1	TRBJ1-4	.	TGCGCCAGCAGCCAACTTACAGGGAATAGGGAAAAACTGTTTTTT	CASSQLTGNREKLFF
TRBD2	TRBV5-4	TRBJ2-5	.	TGTGCCAGCAGCTCACTAGCGGGAGCGTACCAAGAGACCCAGTACTTC	CASSSLAGAYQETQYF
TRBD1	TRBV5-6	TRBJ2-3	.	TGTGCCAGCACCCTGACAGGGATTAGCACAGATACGCAGTATTTT	CASTLTGISTDTQYF
.	TRBV19	TRBJ1-1	once	TGTGCCAGTTCGACCAGGTGGAACACTGAAGCTTTCTTT	CASSTRWNTEAFF
.	TRBV6-5	TRBJ1-2	.	TGTGCCAGCAACCCCGGGGGGAGCTATGGCTACACCTTC	CASNPGGSYGYTF
.	TRBV5-1	TRBJ1-2	few	TGCGCCAGCAGCTACAGGGATTACTATGGCTACACCTTC	CASSYRDYYGYTF
TRBD1	TRBV5-4	TRBJ1-3	few	TGTGCCAGCAGCCTGACAGGGTCTGGAAACACCATATATTTT	CASSLTGSGNTIYF
TRBD1	TRBV19	TRBJ2-5	.	TGTGCCAGTAGTACCGCCGGGACAGAAGAGACCCAGTACTTC	CASSTAGTEETQYF
.	TRBV30	TRBJ2-1	.	TGTGCCTGGAGTGTACGGGTTCTACATGAGCAGTTCTTC	CAWSVRVLHEQFF
.	TRBV2	TRBJ2-7	.	TGTGCCAGCAGCCCCCCCGCACCGAGCTCCTACGAGCAGTACTTC	CASSPPAPSSYEQYF
.	TRBV18	TRBJ1-5	.	TGTGCCAGCTCACCCCCGGGGCAGGCGGGAAATCAGCCCCAGCATTTT	CASSPPGQAGNQPQHF